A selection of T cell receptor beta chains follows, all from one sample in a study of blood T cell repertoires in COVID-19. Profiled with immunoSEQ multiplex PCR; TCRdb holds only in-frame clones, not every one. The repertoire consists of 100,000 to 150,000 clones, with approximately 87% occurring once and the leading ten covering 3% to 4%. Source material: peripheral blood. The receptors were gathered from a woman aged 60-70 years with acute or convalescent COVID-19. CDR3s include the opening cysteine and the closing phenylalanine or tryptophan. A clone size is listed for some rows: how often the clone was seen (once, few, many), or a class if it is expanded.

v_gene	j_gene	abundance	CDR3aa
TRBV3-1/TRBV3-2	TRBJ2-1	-	CASSQDLDNEQFF
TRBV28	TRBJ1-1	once	CASIPGGYTEAFF
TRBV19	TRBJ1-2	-	CASTDAYGGYGYTF
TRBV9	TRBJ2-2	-	CASSVGGANTGELFF
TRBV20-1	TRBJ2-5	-	CSASNDGTSGYRETQYF
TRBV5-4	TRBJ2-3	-	CAGGLAGPIDSDTQYF
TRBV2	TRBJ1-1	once	CASSDQGGTEAFF
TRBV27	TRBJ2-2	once	CASTPWGEWSGELFF
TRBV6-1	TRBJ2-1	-	CASSDPASGSNEQFF
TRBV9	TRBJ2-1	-	CASSRQSGLSSYNEQFF
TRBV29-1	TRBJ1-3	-	CSVPPSGKSTQNTIYF
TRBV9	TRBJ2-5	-	CASSVSGGETQYF
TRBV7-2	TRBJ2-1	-	CASSLAAGVSYNEQFF
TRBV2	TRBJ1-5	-	CASSVRDRGGNQPQHF
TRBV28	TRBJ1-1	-	CASSPTFTGRGVRNTEAFF
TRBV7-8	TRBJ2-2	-	CASSSPSVGWTGELFF
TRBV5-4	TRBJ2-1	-	CASSHGGQREPRYNEQFF
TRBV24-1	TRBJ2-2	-	CATSDISGGELFF
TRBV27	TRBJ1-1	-	CASSLSTWGAEAFF
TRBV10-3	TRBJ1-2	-	CASQGDGALYGYTF
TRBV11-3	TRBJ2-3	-	CASSLTGTSTDTQYF
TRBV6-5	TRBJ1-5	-	CASSYRGGDQPQHF
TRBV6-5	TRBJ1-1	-	CASSSVPGGEAFF
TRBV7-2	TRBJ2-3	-	CASWDAGGPRTDTQYF
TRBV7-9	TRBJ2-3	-	CASSFGGDTQYF
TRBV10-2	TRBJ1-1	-	CASIGALNTEAFF
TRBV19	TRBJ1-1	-	CASSMGRWLNTEAFF
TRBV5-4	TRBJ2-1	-	CASSLERSSYNEQFF
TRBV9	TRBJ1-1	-	CASSAGGQGYTEAFF
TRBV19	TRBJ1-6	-	CASSGTGVNSPLHF
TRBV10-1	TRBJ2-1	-	CASRTPGRAGGIFNEQFF